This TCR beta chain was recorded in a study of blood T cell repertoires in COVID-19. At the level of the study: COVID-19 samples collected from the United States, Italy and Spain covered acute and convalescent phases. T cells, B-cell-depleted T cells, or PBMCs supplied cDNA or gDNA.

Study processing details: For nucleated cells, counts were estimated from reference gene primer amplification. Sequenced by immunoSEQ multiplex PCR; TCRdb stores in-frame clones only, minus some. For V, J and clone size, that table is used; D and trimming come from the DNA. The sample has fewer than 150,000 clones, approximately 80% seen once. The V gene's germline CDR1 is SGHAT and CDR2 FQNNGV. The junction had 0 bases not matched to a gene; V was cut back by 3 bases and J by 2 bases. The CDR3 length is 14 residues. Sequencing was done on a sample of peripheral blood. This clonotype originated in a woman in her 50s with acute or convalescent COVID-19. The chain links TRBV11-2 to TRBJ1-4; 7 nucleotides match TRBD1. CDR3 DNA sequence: TGTGCCAGCAGCTTGACAGGGACTAATGAAAAACTGTTTTTT. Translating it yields CASSLTGTNEKLFF.